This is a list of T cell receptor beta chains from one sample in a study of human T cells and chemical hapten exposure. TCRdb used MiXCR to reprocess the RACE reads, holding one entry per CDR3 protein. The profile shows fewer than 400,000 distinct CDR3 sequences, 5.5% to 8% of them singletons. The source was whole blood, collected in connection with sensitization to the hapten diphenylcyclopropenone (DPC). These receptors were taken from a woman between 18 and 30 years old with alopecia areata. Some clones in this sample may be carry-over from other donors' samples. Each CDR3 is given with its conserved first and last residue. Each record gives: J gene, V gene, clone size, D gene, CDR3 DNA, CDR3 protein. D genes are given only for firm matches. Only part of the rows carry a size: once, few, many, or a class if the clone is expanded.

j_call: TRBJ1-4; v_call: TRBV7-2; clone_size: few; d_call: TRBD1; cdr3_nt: TGTGCCAGCAGCTCCACAGGGGGCGTTGAAAAACTGTTTTTT; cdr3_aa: CASSSTGGVEKLFF
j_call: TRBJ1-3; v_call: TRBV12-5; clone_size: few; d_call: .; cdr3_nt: TGTGCTAGTGGTTTCCTGGCGGGAAACACCATATATTTT; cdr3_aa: CASGFLAGNTIYF
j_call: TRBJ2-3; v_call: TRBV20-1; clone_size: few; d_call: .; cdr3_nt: TGCAGTGCTAGTGACAGAGCCCTCACAGATACGCAGTATTTT; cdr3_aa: CSASDRALTDTQYF
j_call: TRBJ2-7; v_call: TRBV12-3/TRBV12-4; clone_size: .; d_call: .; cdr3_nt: TGTGCCAGCAGTTTTGAGGGCTACGAGCAGTACTTC; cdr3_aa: CASSFEGYEQYF
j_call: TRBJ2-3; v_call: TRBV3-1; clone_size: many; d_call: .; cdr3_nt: TGTGCCAGCAGCCAAGGGACTGTTGATACGCAGTATTTT; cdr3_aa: CASSQGTVDTQYF
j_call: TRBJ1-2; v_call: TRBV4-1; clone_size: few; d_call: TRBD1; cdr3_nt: TGCGCCAGCAGCCGAGCCGGGACAGCCTACTATGGCTACACCTTC; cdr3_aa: CASSRAGTAYYGYTF
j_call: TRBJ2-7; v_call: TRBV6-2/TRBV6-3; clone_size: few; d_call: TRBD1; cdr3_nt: TGTGCCAGCAGTTACAGGACAGGGGCCACCTCATTTCAGTACTTC; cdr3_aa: CASSYRTGATSFQYF
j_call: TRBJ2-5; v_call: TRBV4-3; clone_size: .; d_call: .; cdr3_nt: TGCGCCAGCAGCCAAGATAAGGGTCTGGCCCAGTACTTC; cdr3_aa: CASSQDKGLAQYF
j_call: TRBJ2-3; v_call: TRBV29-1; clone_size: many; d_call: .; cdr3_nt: TGCAGCGTTGAAGATCCTGCGAGCACAGATACGCAGTATTTT; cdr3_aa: CSVEDPASTDTQYF
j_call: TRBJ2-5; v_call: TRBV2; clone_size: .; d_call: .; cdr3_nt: TGTGCCAGCAGTGAAGGGGAGCACCAAGAGACCCAGTACTTC; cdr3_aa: CASSEGEHQETQYF
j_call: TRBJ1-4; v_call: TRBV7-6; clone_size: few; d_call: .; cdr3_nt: TGTGCCAGCACCCCCGACGCGGGGGGCTGGGGTGAAAAACTGTTTTTT; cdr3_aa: CASTPDAGGWGEKLFF
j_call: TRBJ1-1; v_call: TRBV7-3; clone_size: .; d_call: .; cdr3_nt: TGTGCCAGCAGCTTAACGGAGGCCACTGAAGCTTTCTTT; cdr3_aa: CASSLTEATEAFF
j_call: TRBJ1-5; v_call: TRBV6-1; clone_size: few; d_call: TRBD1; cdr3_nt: TGTGCCAGCAGTCAAAGGACAGGGTCTCTTCGATATAGCAATCAGCCCCAGCATTTT; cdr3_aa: CASSQRTGSLRYSNQPQHF
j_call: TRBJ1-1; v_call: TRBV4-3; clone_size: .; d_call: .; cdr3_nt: TGCGCCAGCAGCCAGCTCCGGGACCGAGTGAACACTGAAGCTTTCTTT; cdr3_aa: CASSQLRDRVNTEAFF
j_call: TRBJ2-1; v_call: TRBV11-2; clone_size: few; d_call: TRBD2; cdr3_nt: TGTGCCAGCAGCCCCGGACTAGCGGGCAACTCCAATGAGCAGTTCTTC; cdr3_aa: CASSPGLAGNSNEQFF
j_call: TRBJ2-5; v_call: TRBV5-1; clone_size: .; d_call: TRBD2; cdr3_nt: TGCGCCAGCAGCTTGGGGACTAGAGGGGAGACCCAGTACTTC; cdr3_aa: CASSLGTRGETQYF
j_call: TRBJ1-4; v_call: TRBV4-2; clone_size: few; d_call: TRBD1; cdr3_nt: TGTGCCAGCAGCCAAGATGTCGCCGGGGACAGGGAAAAACTGTTTTTT; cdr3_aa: CASSQDVAGDREKLFF
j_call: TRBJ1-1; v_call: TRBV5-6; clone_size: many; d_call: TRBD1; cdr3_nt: TGTGCCAGCAGCCGTGACAGGGGACGGAACACTGAAGCTTTCTTT; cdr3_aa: CASSRDRGRNTEAFF
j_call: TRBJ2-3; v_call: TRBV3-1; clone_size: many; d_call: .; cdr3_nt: TGTGCCAGCAGCCCTCTGCCCAGCGCGGCTGGCACAGATACGCAGTATTTT; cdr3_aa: CASSPLPSAAGTDTQYF
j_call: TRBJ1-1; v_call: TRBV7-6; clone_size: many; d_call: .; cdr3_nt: TGTGCCAGCAGCCGAATAACAGCTAACACTGAAGCTTTCTTT; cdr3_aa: CASSRITANTEAFF
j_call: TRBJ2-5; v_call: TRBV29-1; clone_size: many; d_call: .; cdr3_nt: TGCAGCGTTGAAGTGTCGACAGGACAAGAGACCCAGTACTTC; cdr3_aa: CSVEVSTGQETQYF
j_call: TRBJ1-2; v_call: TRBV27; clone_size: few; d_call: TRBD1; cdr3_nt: TGTGCCAGCAGTAACGGACAGGGAGGTCATGGCTACACCTTC; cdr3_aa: CASSNGQGGHGYTF
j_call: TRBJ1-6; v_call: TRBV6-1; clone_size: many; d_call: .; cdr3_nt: TGTGCCAGCAGTGAATTAATCTCGGGCTCACCCCTCCACTTT; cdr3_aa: CASSELISGSPLHF
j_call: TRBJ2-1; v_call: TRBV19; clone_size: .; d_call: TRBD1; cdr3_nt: TGTGCCAGTACGTGGGGACAGAAATTGAGCCCCTACAATGAGCAGTTCTTC; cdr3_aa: CASTWGQKLSPYNEQFF
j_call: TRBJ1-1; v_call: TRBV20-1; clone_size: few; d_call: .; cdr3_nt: TGCAGTGCTAGATGGGCAAATCCAGCGAACACTGAAGCTTTCTTT; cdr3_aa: CSARWANPANTEAFF
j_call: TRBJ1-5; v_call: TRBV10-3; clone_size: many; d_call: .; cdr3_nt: TGTGCCATCAGTGCGGATCTCAATCAGCCCCAGCATTTT; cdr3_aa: CAISADLNQPQHF
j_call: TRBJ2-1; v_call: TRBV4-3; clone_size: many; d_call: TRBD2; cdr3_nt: TGTGCCAGCAGCCAAGGACTAGCGGGGTACAATGAGCAGTTCTTC; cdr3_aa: CASSQGLAGYNEQFF
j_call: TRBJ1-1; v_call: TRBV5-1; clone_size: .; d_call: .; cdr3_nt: TGCGCCAGCAGCTTGGGAGGGTGGGGCGCTGAAGCTTTCTTT; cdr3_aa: CASSLGGWGAEAFF
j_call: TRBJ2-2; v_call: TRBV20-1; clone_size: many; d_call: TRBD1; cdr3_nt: TGCAGTGCTTCTCCGGGACAGGGGCGAGGCGGGGAGCTGTTTTTT; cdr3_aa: CSASPGQGRGGELFF
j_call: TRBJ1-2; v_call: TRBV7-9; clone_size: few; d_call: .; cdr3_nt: TGTGCCAGCAGCTTACTGACAGGAGAGGACTATGGCTACACCTTC; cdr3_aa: CASSLLTGEDYGYTF
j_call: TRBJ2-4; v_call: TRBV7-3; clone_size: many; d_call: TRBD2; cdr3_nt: TGTGCCAGCGGCCATGGGGGGGTCCTAGCCAAAAACATTCAGTACTTC; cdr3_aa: CASGHGGVLAKNIQYF
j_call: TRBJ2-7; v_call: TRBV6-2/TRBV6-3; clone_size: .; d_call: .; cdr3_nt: TGTGCCAGCAGTTACTTGGGCAGCACAAGCTACGAGCAGTACTTC; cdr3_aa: CASSYLGSTSYEQYF
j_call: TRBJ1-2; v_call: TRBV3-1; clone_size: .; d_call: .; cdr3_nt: TGTGCCAGCAGTCGCCCCGGCGGCAGCTCGGCGGGCTACACCTTC; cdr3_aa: CASSRPGGSSAGYTF
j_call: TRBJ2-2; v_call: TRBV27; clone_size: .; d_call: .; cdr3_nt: TGTGCCAGCAGTTATTTCGACCCCACTGGAGACACCGGGGAGCTGTTTTTT; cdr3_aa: CASSYFDPTGDTGELFF
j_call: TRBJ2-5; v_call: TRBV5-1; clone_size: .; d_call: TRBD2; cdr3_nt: TGCGCCAGCAGCTTACTAGCGGGGTACCAAGAGACCCAGTACTTC; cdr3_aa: CASSLLAGYQETQYF
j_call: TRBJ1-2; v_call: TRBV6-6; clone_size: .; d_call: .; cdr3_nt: TGTGCCAGCAGTCTCCGGGGAAGTGAAAATAACTATGGCTACACCTTC; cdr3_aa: CASSLRGSENNYGYTF
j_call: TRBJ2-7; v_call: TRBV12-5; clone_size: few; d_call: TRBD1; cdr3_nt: TGTGCTAGTGGTTTGGCCCTCCTGGACAGGGGGCTCTACTACGAGCAGTACTTC; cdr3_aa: CASGLALLDRGLYYEQYF
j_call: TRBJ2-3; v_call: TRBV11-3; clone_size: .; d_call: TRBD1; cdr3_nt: TGTGCCAGCAGCTCGCCTTGGACAGGGGAGAATACGCAGTATTTT; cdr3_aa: CASSSPWTGENTQYF
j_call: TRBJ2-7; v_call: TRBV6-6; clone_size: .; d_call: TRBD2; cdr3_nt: TGTGCCAGCAGTTACCGGGGAGGGTACGAGCAGTACTTC; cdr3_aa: CASSYRGGYEQYF
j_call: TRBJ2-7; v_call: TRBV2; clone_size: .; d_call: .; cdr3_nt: TGTGCCAGCAGAAACGGACTGGCGGTGGACGAGCAGTACTTC; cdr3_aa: CASRNGLAVDEQYF
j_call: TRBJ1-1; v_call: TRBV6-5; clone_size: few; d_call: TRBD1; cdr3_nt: TGTGCCAGCAAACGCCTCGCGGGACAGGGATCTTCGGAAGCTTTCTTT; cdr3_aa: CASKRLAGQGSSEAFF
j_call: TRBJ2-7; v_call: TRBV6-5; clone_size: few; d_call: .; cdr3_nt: TGTGCCAGCAGTTACTCGACCACCGCCTACGAGCAGTACTTC; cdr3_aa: CASSYSTTAYEQYF
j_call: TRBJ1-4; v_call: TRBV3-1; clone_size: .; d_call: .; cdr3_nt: TGTGCCAGCAGCCAAGGGCCCACTCTCGTAGAAAAACTGTTTTTT; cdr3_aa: CASSQGPTLVEKLFF
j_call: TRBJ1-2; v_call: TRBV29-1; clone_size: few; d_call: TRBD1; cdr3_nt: TGCAGCGTTGATGGAGCAGGGACAGGGTACTATGGCTACACCTTC; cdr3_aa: CSVDGAGTGYYGYTF
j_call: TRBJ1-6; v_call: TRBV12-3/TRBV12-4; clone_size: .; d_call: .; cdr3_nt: TGTGCCAGCAGTTGGGATGCCTCACCCCTCCACTTT; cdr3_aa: CASSWDASPLHF
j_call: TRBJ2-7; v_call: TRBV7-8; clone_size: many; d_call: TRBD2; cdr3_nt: TGTGCCAGCAGCCCAACCCCCATCGGGACTAGCGTTTTAGACGAGCAGTACTTC; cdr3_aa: CASSPTPIGTSVLDEQYF
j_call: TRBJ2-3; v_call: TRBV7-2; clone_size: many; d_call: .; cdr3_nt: TGTGCCAGCAGTCCCCAAGGGGGGGCCCCTGATACGCAGTATTTT; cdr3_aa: CASSPQGGAPDTQYF
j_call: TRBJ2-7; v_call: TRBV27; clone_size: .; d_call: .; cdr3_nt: TGTGCCAGCAGTTTGGGCGGCCCCTCCGAGCAGTACTTC; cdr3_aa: CASSLGGPSEQYF
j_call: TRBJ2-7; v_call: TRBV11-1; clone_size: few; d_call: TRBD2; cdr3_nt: TGTGCCAGCAGCCCCGGGGGGGCCTTCGAGTACTTC; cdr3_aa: CASSPGGAFEYF
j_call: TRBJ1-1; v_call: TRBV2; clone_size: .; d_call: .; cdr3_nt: TGTGCCAGCAGTGTTGGGGGAGCTCGGTCTGAAGCTTTCTTT; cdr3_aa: CASSVGGARSEAFF